This TCR beta chain was observed in a study of cytomegalovirus exposure and HLA in healthy donors. This clone was recorded a few times. Primers for the PCR totalled 60 Vbeta and 13 Jbeta. Sequenced by immunoSEQ multiplex PCR; TCRdb stores in-frame clones only, minus some. Seen here are 95,000 or so clones, around 70% observed once, and the top ten hold more than 12%. Source material: PBMCs. This receptor was taken from a woman aged 50 to 60 in good health and CMV-seropositive.

The CDR3 coding sequence is TGTGCCAGCATCCAAAGACTAGCGGGATCCAATGAGCAGTTCTTC. This encodes CASIQRLAGSNEQFF. The chain recombines TRBV27 with TRBJ2-1; TRBD2 agrees at 11 bases. V was clipped by 7 bases and J by 6 bases; unmatched bases: 8. Germline V CDR1 and CDR2: MNHEY, SMNVEV (reference sequence). The CDR3 totals 15 residues.